This T cell receptor (beta chain) was recovered during a study of blood T cells in healthy people across ages. CDR1 ENHRY and CDR2 SYGVKD come from the germline V gene. V lost 4 bases, J lost 3 bases, and 22 bases lay in between. The CDR3 has 18 amino acids. The authors ran a second PCR of about 7 to 11 cycles using a sample-barcoded 5' primer and a J-beta primer mix. TCRdb passed the 5' RACE reads through MiXCR, listing each CDR3 protein once. The repertoire holds roughly 800,000 distinct CDR3 sequences, with about 48% as singletons. The V call is TRBV10-3, the J call TRBJ2-1, with TRBD2 as a possible D gene (6 bases). This TCR came from a man older than 75 in good health. The material sequenced was blood. CDR3 in DNA: TGTGCCATCAGTGCCGTAACTGGGGGTAGCGGCGTCTACAATGAGCAGTTCTTC. Translated, it gives CAISAVTGGSGVYNEQFF.